Listed here are 18 T cell receptor beta chains from one sample, sequenced in a study of T cell repertoires in cytomegalovirus infection. For these TCRs, the target antigens are not known. TCRdb reanalysed the reads using MiXCR and keeps one entry per CDR3 protein. The sample records fewer than 1,000,000 distinct CDR3 sequences, roughly 30% being singletons. This sample comprised cultured CD8+ T cells from PBMCs, obtained from culture after CMV antigen stimulation. The receptors here all came from a human donor in good health (CMV status not recorded). Some clones in this sample may be carry-over from other donors' samples.

The sample holds one count of this clonotype. The chain is built from TRBV10-3 and TRBJ1-2; 10 nucleotides agree with TRBD1. This CDR3 region has 15 residues. Trimming took 6 bases from V and 6 from J; bases not matched to a gene: 10. CDR1 is ENHRY and CDR2 is SYGVKD in the germline V gene. This CDR3 is CAIRVWDRGKNGYTF. CDR3 coding DNA: TGTGCCATCAGGGTCTGGGACAGGGGAAAGAATGGCTACACCTTC.

This clonotype was found a few times. The V gene is TRBV10-3, the J gene TRBJ2-1; D is possibly TRBD2 (5 bases). The CDR3 has 16 residues. Germline V gene lookup returns CDR1 ENHRY and CDR2 SYGVKD. V shed 1 base and J shed 0 bases, with 10 bases lying between them. The CDR3 sequence is CAISEWEKSSYNEQFF. The CDR3 DNA reads TGTGCCATCAGTGAGTGGGAGAAAAGCTCCTACAATGAGCAGTTCTTC.

This clonotype was found many times. This sequence joins TRBV6-1 and TRBJ2-2, with TRBD1 matching 8 bases. The germline CDR1 and CDR2 sequences are MNHNS and SASEGT. Trimming took 3 bases from V and 6 from J; bases not matched to a gene: 9. The CDR3 covers 16 residues. DNA of the CDR3: TGTGCCAGCAGTGACCCAGGGGGCGTTTTATCCGGGGAGCTGTTTTTT. This gives the protein CASSDPGGVLSGELFF.

The rearrangement joins TRBV4-1 to TRBJ1-5; unclear D gene. Trimming took off 1 base at V and 9 bases at J, with 13 bases between the two ends. Germline V CDR1 and CDR2: MGHRA, YSYEKL. The CDR3 runs 14 residues. CDR3 DNA: TGCGCCAGCAGCCAAGGCGGCGGCCGGAGGCCCCAGCATTTT. This encodes CASSQGGGRRPQHF.

This clonotype appeared a few times. The genes are TRBV15 and TRBJ2-1, with 9 bases matching TRBD1. The V gene's germline CDR1 is LNHNV and CDR2 YYDKDF (reference sequence). CDR3 size: 14 residues. The trim removed 5 bases at V and 2 bases at J, leaving 1 base unmatched. CDR3 DNA sequence: TGTGCCACCAGCTGGGACAGGGCCTACAATGAGCAGTTCTTC. Translating it yields CATSWDRAYNEQFF.

The J gene is TRBJ1-4, the V gene TRBV19; D gene uncertain. V dropped 5 bases and J dropped 5 bases, with 15 bases sitting between them. Germline V gene data show CDR1 as LNHDA and CDR2 as SQIVND (reference sequence). The CDR3 contains 15 residues. DNA for the CDR3: TGTGCCAGTAGTTTGCGACGGGAGATCAATGAAAAACTGTTTTTT. Its translation: CASSLRREINEKLFF.

The rearrangement joins TRBV13 to TRBJ2-7; a possible D gene is TRBD1 (6 bases). The CDR3 spans 12 residues. Per germline, CDR1 PRHDT and CDR2 FYEKMQ (reference sequence). The V end was cut by 4 bases, the J end by 6 bases, with 10 bases between. The CDR3 loop is CASSWWTAEQYF. Written as DNA, the CDR3 is TGTGCCAGCAGCTGGTGGACAGCCGAGCAGTACTTC.

The chain recombines TRBV6-5 with TRBJ1-4; no firm D call. The CDR3 is made up of 18 amino acids. Germline assignment: CDR1 MNHEY and CDR2 SVGAGI. V lost 2 bases, J lost 8 bases, and 24 bases lay in between. CDR3: CASSYTFDGLWAAEKLFF. As DNA, the CDR3 is TGTGCCAGCAGTTACACGTTTGATGGGTTGTGGGCAGCCGAAAAACTGTTTTTT.

The chain recombines TRBV12-3 or TRBV12-4 with TRBJ1-6; D is unclear. The CDR3 is 18 amino acids. Trimming took off 4 bases at V and 0 bases at J, with 16 bases between the two ends. The CDR3 spells CASSWEVQDRSYNSPLHF. The CDR3 DNA reads as TGTGCCAGCAGTTGGGAGGTCCAGGATCGCTCCTATAATTCACCCCTCCACTTT.

This sequence joins TRBV7-6 and TRBJ1-2, with D hard to call. Germline V CDR1 and CDR2: SGHVS, FNYEAQ. V was clipped by 8 bases and J by 6 bases, with 13 bases between them. The CDR3 contains 12 residues. The CDR3 protein is CASADLSNGYTF. The CDR3 bases are TGTGCCAGCGCCGACTTGAGTAATGGCTACACCTTC.

This rearrangement joins TRBV12-3 or TRBV12-4 to TRBJ1-1, with D tentatively TRBD1 (6 bases). Trimming shortened V by 5 bases and J by 2 bases, and 12 bases separated the two germline ends. The CDR3 is 14 residues long. CDR3 protein: CASSLWGLNTEAFF. CDR3 in DNA: TGTGCCAGCAGTCTGTGGGGGCTTAACACTGAAGCTTTCTTT.

The chain employs TRBV4-1 and TRBJ2-5; TRBD2 matches at 10 bases. Germline CDR1 reads MGHRA; CDR2 reads YSYEKL. The trim removed 0 bases at V and 3 bases at J, leaving 4 bases unmatched. The CDR3 is made up of 16 amino acids. The CDR3 loop is CASSQESLAGEETQYF. The CDR3 coding sequence is TGCGCCAGCAGCCAAGAGTCGCTAGCGGGAGAAGAGACCCAGTACTTC.

To note about this clonotype: The junction does not match germline at one end; this may be a read error. The chain recombines TRBV10-3 with TRBJ2-1; TRBD2 is a possible D gene (7 bases). Germline CDR1 ENHRY, CDR2 SYGVKD. The CDR3 loop spans 15 amino acids. In nucleotides, the CDR3 is TGTGCCTTCAGTGTCTCACATCGGGGGGCCAATGAGCAGTTCTTC. As protein: CAFSVSHRGANEQFF.

V gene TRBV7-6 combines with J gene TRBJ2-1; no reliable D call. Trimming took off 4 bases at V and 2 bases at J, with 12 bases between the two ends. The germline V gene encodes CDR1 SGHVS and CDR2 FNYEAQ. The CDR3 totals 15 residues. The CDR3 spells CASSSWGTAYNEQFF. The DNA of the CDR3 is TGTGCCAGCAGCTCCTGGGGAACCGCCTACAATGAGCAGTTCTTC. The full variable domain, rest sourced from reference TRBV7-6 and TRBJ2-1, is GAGVSQSPRYKVTKRGQDVALRCDPISGHVSLYWYRQALGQGPEFLTYFNYEAQQDKSGLPNDRFSAERPEGSISTLTIQRTEQRDSAMYRCASSSWGTAYNEQFFGPGTRLTVL.

V and J are TRBV12-3 or TRBV12-4 and TRBJ2-2, with a possible D match to TRBD2 (5 bases). The CDR3 spans 18 residues. Trimming removed 0 bases from V and 0 bases from J, with 14 bases in between. Here the CDR3 reads CASSLALRLATNTGELFF. The CDR3, as DNA: TGTGCCAGCAGTTTAGCGCTTCGGCTAGCCACGAACACCGGGGAGCTGTTTTTT.

The J gene is TRBJ2-1, the V gene TRBV11-2, with 9 bases matching TRBD1. V trimming: 4 bases; J trimming: 8 bases; junction bases outside the gene matches: 15. The length of the CDR3 is 17 residues. The germline V gene encodes CDR1 SGHAT and CDR2 FQNNGV. DNA for the CDR3: TGTGCCAGCAGCTCTCCTTTTGACGGGACAGGGAGGCATGAGCAGTTCTTC. It yields the protein CASSSPFDGTGRHEQFF.

This chain uses TRBV19 with TRBJ2-7; no clear D gene. The CDR3 is made up of 12 amino acids. Germline loops: CDR1 LNHDA, CDR2 SQIVND (reference sequence). The ends were cut back, 6 bases at V and 0 bases at J, with 6 bases in the middle. CDR3 sequence (DNA): TGTGCCAGTAGCGCACCCTCCTACGAGCAGTACTTC. It yields the protein CASSAPSYEQYF.

A few counts support this clonotype. The chain joins TRBV10-3 to TRBJ2-1, with D maybe TRBD1 (5 bases). Germline assignment: CDR1 ENHRY and CDR2 SYGVKD. The CDR3 covers 12 residues. Trimming removed 7 bases at V and 5 bases at J, with 9 bases between. This chain's CDR3 is CAIIGADNEQFF. The CDR3 DNA reads TGTGCCATCATAGGGGCAGACAATGAGCAGTTCTTC.